The T cell receptor (beta chain) described here comes from a study of T cell clonality in common variable immunodeficiency (dated by TCRdb to the mid-2010s). According to the germline V gene (reference sequence), CDR1 reads DFQATT and CDR2 reads SNEGSKA. Taken from cysteine to phenylalanine, the CDR3 has 13 residues. The 30 bases shown cover part of the CDR3, and their frame starts at base 1. Cut back by 2 bases and 1 base, the V and J ends lie 8 bases apart. This clone appeared many times. What antigen it recognizes has not been identified. Coverage ceases 3 residues before the CDR3 finishes, and the germline J gene fills in the end. Study-wide findings and limitations: Fewer deletions and N-nucleotide insertions were reportedly observed in CVID TCRbeta sequences, and highly modified clones with 13 or more V deletions were reportedly absent from CVID TCRbeta sequences. According to the authors, finding the cause of the higher clonality in CVID would require sequencing the repertoires of T cell subpopulations. CVID subjects shared fewer TCRbeta clones with each other than healthy controls did (p < 0.0001). Despite equal DNA input, controls averaged around 80,000 unique sequences per sample versus about 31,547 in CVID samples. Compared with healthy controls, CVID subjects showed increased TCRbeta clonality (t-test p = 0.018), a feature most characteristic of about a third of subjects. Differences among patients in the CVID cohort limited the correlations between repertoire features and clinical complications.

For sequencing, equivalent amounts of genomic DNA were input from CVID and control samples. For every sample, a 60 bp segment covering the rearranged TCRbeta CDR3 region was amplified and then sequenced. TCRbeta amplification used the immunoSEQ assay, a bias-corrected multiplex PCR with high-throughput sequencing. Concerning the study's data processing: Every unique nucleotide sequence was considered a clone and was annotated with V, D and J genes, copy number and frequency. Sequences were labeled productive if in frame, and non-productive if out of frame or containing stop codons. As previously described, Shannon's entropy was used to calculate clonality. Mean CDR3 Kyte-Doolittle hydropathy was derived from the predicted amino acid sequences of productive clones. Scaled V gene usage was hierarchically clustered using Manhattan distance and complete linkage with the R hclust function. Sharing of clones by CDR3 amino acid sequence was evaluated by resampling 12 repertoires per group over 100 rounds. The repertoires were searched for more than 65 published EBV-specific and about 250 published CMV-specific TCRbeta sequences. A couple of CVID samples yielding fewer than 10,000 sequences were excluded from analysis, leaving 42 CVID repertoires. TCRdb mirrors the immuneACCESS table, restricted to in-frame sequences. Some clones are absent from its copies; in checked studies, under half trace to an unresolved V gene, and the reason for the others is unknown. V and J calls and clone size come straight from that table; D and trimming were deduced from the DNA. This sample has approximately 35,000 clones in the table, none counted a single time. The ten largest clones represent roughly 6.1% of the sample.

Standard criteria, namely reduction of serum IgG, IgA and/or IgM below the normal range together with specific antibody deficiency, were applied for the diagnosis of CVID. The CVID group comprised around 45 subjects, around 15 female and about 29 male, aged roughly 9 to 64 years with a mean age of around 41. Most CVID patients and most healthy controls were of Caucasian heritage. At the time of study participation, every CVID subject had been on replacement immunoglobulin therapy for one year or longer. No CVID subject was ill or taking immunomodulatory or immunosuppressive medication when blood was collected. From each donor, roughly 5 to 8.5 ml of heparinized peripheral whole blood was collected. Genomic DNA from adults with common variable immune deficiency (CVID) and from healthy adult controls was used to sequence TCRbeta CDR3 repertoires. Diluted blood was density-centrifuged over Hypaque 1077 or Ficoll-Paque to isolate peripheral blood mononuclear cells. Genomic DNA was obtained from unsorted mononuclear cells using either Qiagen column purification or a centrifugation-based method.

The chain links TRBV20-1 with TRBJ1-1; TRBD1 is a possible D gene, resting on 5 matching bases. The sequenced sample consisted of peripheral blood mononuclear cells. This receptor was obtained from a human donor with common variable immunodeficiency. The sequenced part of the CDR3 DNA is TGCAGTGCTAGAACAGGAAGGAACACTGAA. This sequence encodes CSARTGRNTE. The complete CDR3 protein is CSARTGRNTEAFF.